The rows below give T cell receptor beta chains drawn from one sample of a study of OX40 agonist ivuxolimab in advanced cancers. Some clones are missing from TCRdb's copy, which holds only in-frame ones; the method was immunoSEQ multiplex PCR. The profile shows about 88,000 clones, more than 80% of them singletons. The specimen comprised CD4+ or CD8+ T cells sorted from blood, sampled in a trial of the OX40 agonist ivuxolimab. Receptors originate from an adult with an advanced solid tumor such as melanoma, head and neck, liver or kidney cancer. The CDR3 runs from the conserved cysteine through the conserved F or W. The D gene is left open where the match is weak. Expanded clones are given a class, and other clones once, few, many or no size at all.

j_gene | d_gene | v_gene | abundance | CDR3aa | CDR3nt
TRBJ1-1 | . | TRBV11-2 | . | CASSKGSTRWYTEAFF | TGTGCCAGCAGCAAAGGGTCCACGAGGTGGTACACTGAAGCTTTCTTT
TRBJ2-3 | . | TRBV25-1 | . | CASSLTDTQYF | TGTGCCAGCAGTCTGACAGATACGCAGTATTTT
TRBJ2-7 | TRBD2 | TRBV7-3 | . | CASSLLAGVGSYEQYF | TGTGCCAGCAGCTTGCTAGCGGGAGTAGGGTCCTACGAGCAGTACTTC
TRBJ2-7 | TRBD1 | TRBV5-1 | . | CASRDDRGEFSYEQYF | TGCGCCAGCAGAGACGACAGGGGGGAATTCTCCTACGAGCAGTACTTC
TRBJ2-1 | . | TRBV10-2 | . | CASSEGRPSSYNEQFF | TGCGCCAGCAGTGAGGGACGGCCTAGCTCCTACAATGAGCAGTTCTTC
TRBJ2-3 | . | TRBV6-6 | . | CASSRVRETDTQYF | TGTGCCAGCTCCCGAGTCAGGGAGACAGATACGCAGTATTTT
TRBJ1-2 | TRBD1 | TRBV19 | few | CATRDRLFGGYTF | TGTGCCACCCGGGACAGGCTGTTTGGCGGCTACACCTTC
TRBJ2-6 | . | TRBV27 | . | CASSLLVGNSGANVLTF | TGTGCCAGCAGTTTATTAGTTGGAAACTCTGGGGCCAACGTCCTGACTTTC
TRBJ2-1 | TRBD2 | TRBV19 | . | CASKPRTSGKLYNEQFF | TGTGCCAGTAAGCCGCGGACTAGCGGGAAACTCTACAATGAGCAGTTCTTC
TRBJ2-6 | . | TRBV7-2 | . | CASSTRAGANVLTF | TGTGCCAGCAGCACCCGGGCTGGGGCCAACGTCCTGACTTTC
TRBJ2-3 | TRBD2 | TRBV27 | . | CASSRGRGATDTQYF | TGTGCCAGCAGCCGAGGGCGGGGGGCTACAGATACGCAGTATTTT
TRBJ1-2 | TRBD1 | TRBV5-1 | . | CASSGQGSNYGYTF | TGCGCCAGCAGCGGACAGGGTTCCAACTATGGCTACACCTTC
TRBJ2-5 | . | TRBV6-5 | . | CASSYWPTGQETQYF | TGTGCCAGCAGTTATTGGCCGACAGGCCAAGAGACCCAGTACTTC
TRBJ2-6 | . | TRBV28 | . | CASSSFSGANVLTF | TGTGCCAGCAGTTCGTTCTCTGGGGCCAACGTCCTGACTTTC
TRBJ2-1 | TRBD2 | TRBV11-3 | . | CASSLEGGREQDEQFF | TGTGCCAGCAGCTTAGAAGGCGGGAGAGAGCAGGATGAGCAGTTCTTC
TRBJ1-4 | . | TRBV5-1 | once | CASSLDTNEKLFF | TGCGCCAGCAGCTTAGACACTAATGAAAAACTGTTTTTT
TRBJ1-5 | TRBD1 | TRBV28 | . | CASSHRGQGRGQPQHF | TGTGCCAGCAGTCATAGGGGACAGGGGAGAGGTCAGCCCCAGCATTTT
TRBJ2-2 | . | TRBV7-8 | . | CASSLLGGRTGELFF | TGTGCCAGCAGCCTTCTGGGGGGCAGGACCGGGGAGCTGTTTTTT
TRBJ2-1 | TRBD2 | TRBV9 | . | CASSARGTSNYNEQFF | TGTGCCAGCAGCGCGAGAGGGACTAGCAATTACAATGAGCAGTTCTTC
TRBJ2-7 | TRBD1 | TRBV6-6 | . | CAIRRDRANEQYF | TGTGCCATCCGCCGGGACAGGGCGAACGAGCAGTACTTC
TRBJ2-3 | TRBD2 | TRBV18 | . | CASSPRALAGEGADTQYF | TGTGCCAGCTCACCACGGGCACTAGCGGGAGAAGGGGCAGATACGCAGTATTTT
TRBJ1-1 | . | TRBV7-9 | . | CASSQYTEAFF | TGTGCCAGCAGCCAATACACTGAAGCTTTCTTT
TRBJ2-3 | . | TRBV19 | . | CASSAVRGNPTDTQYF | TGTGCCAGTAGTGCCGTGCGGGGAAACCCCACAGATACGCAGTATTTT
TRBJ2-2 | TRBD1 | TRBV28 | . | CASSFRDRVTGELFF | TGTGCCAGCAGTTTTAGGGACAGGGTCACCGGGGAGCTGTTTTTT
TRBJ2-5 | TRBD1 | TRBV7-3 | once | CASSFTGTGTQYF | TGTGCCAGCAGCTTCACAGGGACAGGGACCCAGTACTTC
TRBJ2-1 | TRBD2 | TRBV5-4 | . | CASSPGTSGPYNEQFF | TGTGCCAGCAGCCCCGGGACTAGCGGTCCCTACAATGAGCAGTTCTTC
TRBJ2-1 | . | TRBV20-1 | . | CSALIHEQFF | TGCAGTGCCCTCATACATGAGCAGTTCTTC
TRBJ2-7 | TRBD1 | TRBV28 | . | CASNPGDRGYEQYF | TGTGCCAGCAATCCGGGGGACAGGGGTTACGAGCAGTACTTC
TRBJ2-5 | TRBD2 | TRBV7-2 | once | CASSRGGKETQYF | TGTGCCAGCAGCCGGGGGGGCAAAGAGACCCAGTACTTC
TRBJ1-2 | TRBD1 | TRBV6-6 | . | CASSYIDRGRGGYTF | TGTGCCAGCAGTTACATCGACAGGGGACGAGGAGGCTACACCTTC
TRBJ1-3 | TRBD1 | TRBV28 | . | CCISRQGVGSTIYF | TGTTGCATTTCGAGACAGGGGGTTGGTAGCACCATATATTTT
TRBJ2-1 | . | TRBV27 | . | CASSLSLNEQFF | TGTGCCAGCAGTTTATCATTGAATGAGCAGTTCTTC
TRBJ1-1 | . | TRBV7-9 | few | CASSLHGGTEAFF | TGTGCCAGCAGCCTCCACGGTGGGACTGAAGCTTTCTTT
TRBJ1-5 | TRBD1 | TRBV19 | . | CASTRTGGGTAQPQHF | TGTGCCAGTACGAGGACAGGGGGCGGTACAGCTCAGCCCCAGCATTTT
TRBJ1-3 | . | TRBV2 | once | CASSGGSLSSGNTIYF | TGTGCCAGCAGTGGAGGCAGCCTGAGCTCTGGAAACACCATATATTTT